This entry concerns a single T cell receptor (beta chain). The table lists this clone with a few counts. This clone's antigen is unknown. No base quality values were provided; no much bigger clone lies one nucleotide off. The CDR3 starts with the cysteine, ends with the phenylalanine, and has 18 residues. The sequence is cut down to CDR3 DNA, 54 bases in frame from base 1. V has 5 bases trimmed and J has 2 bases trimmed; junction bases matching no gene number 15. Via the germline V gene, CDR1 is SNHLY and CDR2 FYNNEI. Five hundred nanograms of biopsy DNA per sample were submitted for commercial TCRB immunosequencing. Adaptive Biotechnology amplified CDR3 regions from genomic DNA with a two-step multiplex PCR that controlled for amplification bias. The first PCR used primers for every V and J gene segment; the second PCR added barcodes and Illumina adapters. CDR3 libraries were sequenced using an Illumina instrument. For the original study's pipeline: The analysis drew on both the pipelines supplied by the vendor and custom analysis of the raw data in R/Bioconductor running R version 3.3.0. Clonality, which ranges from 0 to 1, was calculated as the inverse of the normalised Shannon entropy across all productive clones. The repertoire share taken up by the top 100 clones defined high-frequency clones, and only clones that passed a 95% confidence test were kept. Overlap between samples was measured with the Morisita-Horn index, while repertoire diversity was measured with the Simpson index. What TCRdb holds here is the immuneACCESS table cut down to in-frame rearrangements. Part of the clones is not present; checked against another copy, under half of the missing clones reflect an unresolved V gene, and the others are unexplained. That table is the source of V, J and clone size, and D and trimming were worked out from the DNA. A total of around 6,000 clones appear in this sample, over 80% of them only once. Together, the top ten hold around 4.5% of the sample.

Eligible patients were adults with ileal or ileocolonic Crohn's disease who had an indication for ileocolonic resection. Before DNA extraction, whole ileal mucosal biopsies were kept frozen at -80 degrees C. Genomic DNA was isolated from frozen whole biopsies using a TRizol-based method, and the DNA was quantified with a NanoDrop 2000 spectrophotometer. This sample was included in a study of T cell repertoires in ileal Crohn's disease (dated by TCRdb to the late 2010s). Some background on the complete study: At the time of surgery, around a third of patients were active smokers, and the median duration of disease was around eight years. Every patient underwent surgery because of a complication, which was stricturing disease in 61% of cases and penetrating disease in 39%. A total of roughly 150 mucosal samples from approximately 57 patients were sequenced, collected from several sites on the surgical specimen and at postoperative endoscopy. Running in parallel with the study was a multicentre cohort set up to find predictors of early endoscopic recurrence following ileocolonic resection. About half of the patients received postoperative therapy: under 13 received thiopurines and 15 to 20 received anti-TNF agents. Endoscopic postoperative recurrence was defined by a Rutgeerts score above i0. TCR repertoire analysis was done in about 57 Crohn's disease patients from a prospective multicentre cohort.

The full study reports these points: Patients who were active smokers at surgery had a significantly higher proportion of clonal expansions than non-smokers (around 24% vs 18%, p=0.02). Endoscopic recurrence was linked to a higher percentage of high-frequency clones at surgery, and recurrence occurred in every patient whose clonality exceeded 26.8% (18/57). Only a subgroup of patients, of unstated size, had mucosal CD4 and CD8 T cells sorted and sequenced. Compared with CD4 T cells, sorted CD8 T cells held more high-frequency clones, which suggests that the mucosal expansions were mostly CD8.

The chain is assembled from TRBV2 and TRBJ1-5, and 7 junction bases match TRBD1. The TCR originated in an adult with Crohn's disease. Sequencing used ileal tissue. CDR3 protein: CASSHIFEQGSRNQPQHF. The nucleotides read TGTGCCAGCAGTCATATATTTGAACAGGGGTCGCGCAATCAGCCCCAGCATTTT.